What follows is one T cell receptor (beta chain) and its context. The data derive from a study of blood T cell repertoires in COVID-19. Trimming cost V 2 bases and J 4 bases, with 11 bases left between them. The CDR3 consists of 14 residues. Per the germline V gene, CDR1 is SNHLY and CDR2 is FYNNEI. Libraries were prepared by immunoSEQ multiplex PCR; TCRdb keeps only in-frame clonotypes and omits some of them. The table has around 310,000 clones, roughly 91% seen once; the top ten hold over 9%. Recruits, aged roughly 18 to 89 years, lived in under 25 US areas. Among Cohort 3 donors, those recovered had two negative PCRs, clearance, or symptom resolution.

V usage is TRBV2 and J usage is TRBJ1-2; D uncertain. This receptor was obtained from a woman aged 25-40 years who had recovered from COVID-19. The sequenced sample was PBMCs or T cells enriched from blood (not recorded which). CDR3 amino acids: CASSEYEEPYGYTF. CDR3 coding DNA: TGTGCCAGCAGTGAATACGAGGAGCCCTATGGCTACACCTTC.